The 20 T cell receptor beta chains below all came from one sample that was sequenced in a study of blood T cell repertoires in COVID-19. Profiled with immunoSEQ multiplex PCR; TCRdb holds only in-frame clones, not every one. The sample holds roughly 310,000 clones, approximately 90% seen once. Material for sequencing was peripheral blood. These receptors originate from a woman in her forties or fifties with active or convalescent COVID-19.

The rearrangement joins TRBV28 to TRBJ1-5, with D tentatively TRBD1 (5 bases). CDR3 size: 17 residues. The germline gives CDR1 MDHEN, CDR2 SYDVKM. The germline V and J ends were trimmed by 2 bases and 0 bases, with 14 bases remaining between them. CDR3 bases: TGTGCCAGCAGTTTACCTCTGGGAGGGGATAGCAATCAGCCCCAGCATTTT. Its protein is CASSLPLGGDSNQPQHF.

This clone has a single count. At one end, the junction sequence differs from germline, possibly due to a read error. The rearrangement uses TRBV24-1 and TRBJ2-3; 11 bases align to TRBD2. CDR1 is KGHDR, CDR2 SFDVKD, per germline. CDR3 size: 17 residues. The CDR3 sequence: CATSEGTSGYSTHTQYF. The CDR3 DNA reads TGTGCCACCAGTGAAGGGACTAGCGGTTACTCCACACATACGCAGTATTTT.

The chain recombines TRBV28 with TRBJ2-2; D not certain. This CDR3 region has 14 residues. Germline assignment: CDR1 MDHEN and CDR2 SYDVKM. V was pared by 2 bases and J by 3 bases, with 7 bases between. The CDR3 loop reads CASSLTSYTGELFF. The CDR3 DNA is TGTGCCAGCAGTTTAACGAGCTACACCGGGGAGCTGTTTTTT.

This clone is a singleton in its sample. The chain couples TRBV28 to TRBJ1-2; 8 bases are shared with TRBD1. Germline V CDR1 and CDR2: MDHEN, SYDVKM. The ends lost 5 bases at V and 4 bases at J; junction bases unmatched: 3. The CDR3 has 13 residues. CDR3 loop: CASSEGTGYGYTF. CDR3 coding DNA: TGTGCCAGCAGTGAGGGGACAGGCTATGGCTACACCTTC.

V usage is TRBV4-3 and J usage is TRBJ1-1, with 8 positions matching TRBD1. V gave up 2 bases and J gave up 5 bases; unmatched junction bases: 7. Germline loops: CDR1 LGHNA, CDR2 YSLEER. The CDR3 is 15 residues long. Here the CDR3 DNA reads TGCGCCAGCAGCCAACCGGGACAGGCGTGGACTGAAGCTTTCTTT. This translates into CASSQPGQAWTEAFF.

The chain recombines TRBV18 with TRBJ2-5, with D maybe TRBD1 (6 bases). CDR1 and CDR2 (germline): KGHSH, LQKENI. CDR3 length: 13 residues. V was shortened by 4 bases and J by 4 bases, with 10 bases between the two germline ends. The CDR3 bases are TGTGCCAGCTCACGCCAGGGGATAGAGACCCAGTACTTC. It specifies CASSRQGIETQYF.

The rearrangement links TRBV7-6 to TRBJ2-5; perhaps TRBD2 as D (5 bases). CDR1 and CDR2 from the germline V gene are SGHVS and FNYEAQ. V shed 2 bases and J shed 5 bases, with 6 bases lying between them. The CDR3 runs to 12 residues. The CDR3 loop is CASSLRGETQYF. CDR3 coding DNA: TGTGCCAGCAGCTTAAGAGGGGAGACCCAGTACTTC.

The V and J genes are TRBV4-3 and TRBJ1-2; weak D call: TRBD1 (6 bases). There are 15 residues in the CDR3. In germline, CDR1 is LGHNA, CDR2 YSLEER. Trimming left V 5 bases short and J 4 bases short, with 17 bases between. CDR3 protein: CASSAPGHSSYGYTF. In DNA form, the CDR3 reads TGCGCCAGCAGCGCCCCGGGACATTCTTCCTATGGCTACACCTTC.

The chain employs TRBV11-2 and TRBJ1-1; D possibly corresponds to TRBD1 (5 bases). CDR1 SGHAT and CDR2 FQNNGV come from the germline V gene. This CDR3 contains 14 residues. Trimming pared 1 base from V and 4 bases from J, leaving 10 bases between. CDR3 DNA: TGTGCCAGCAGCTTAGCAGGAGGGACCACTGAAGCTTTCTTT. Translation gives CASSLAGGTTEAFF. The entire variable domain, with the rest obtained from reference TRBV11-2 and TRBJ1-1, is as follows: EAGVAQSPRYKIIEKRQSVAFWCNPISGHATLYWYQQILGQGPKLLIQFQNNGVVDDSQLPKDRFSAERLKGVDSTLKIQPAKLEDSAVYLCASSLAGGTTEAFFGQGTRLTVV.

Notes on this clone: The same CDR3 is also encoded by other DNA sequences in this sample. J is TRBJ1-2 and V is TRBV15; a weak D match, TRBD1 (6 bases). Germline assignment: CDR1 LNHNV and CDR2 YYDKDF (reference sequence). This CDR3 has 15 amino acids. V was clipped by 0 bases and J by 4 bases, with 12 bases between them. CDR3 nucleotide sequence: TGTGCCACCAGCAGAGATACACAGGGTTCCTATGGCTACACCTTC. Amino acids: CATSRDTQGSYGYTF. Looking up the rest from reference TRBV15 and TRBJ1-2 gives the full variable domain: DAMVIQNPRYQVTQFGKPVTLSCSQTLNHNVMYWYQQKSSQAPKLLFHYYDKDFNNEADTPDNFQSRRPNTSFCFLDIRSPGLGDTAMYLCATSRDTQGSYGYTFGSGTRLTVV.

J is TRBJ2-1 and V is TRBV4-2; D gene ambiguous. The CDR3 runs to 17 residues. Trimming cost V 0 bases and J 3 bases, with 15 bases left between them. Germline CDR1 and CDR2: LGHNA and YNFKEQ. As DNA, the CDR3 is TGTGCCAGCAGCCAAGATTCTCAGCGCGCTCTCTACAATGAGCAGTTCTTC. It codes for CASSQDSQRALYNEQFF.

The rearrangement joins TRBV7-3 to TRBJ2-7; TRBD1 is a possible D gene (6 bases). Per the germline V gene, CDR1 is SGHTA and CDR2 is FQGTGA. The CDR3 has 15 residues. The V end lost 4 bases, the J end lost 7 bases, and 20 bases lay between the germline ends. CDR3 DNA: TGTGCCAGCAGCTCGATGGGACCGCCGAGGGGGGAGCAGTACTTC. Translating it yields CASSSMGPPRGEQYF.

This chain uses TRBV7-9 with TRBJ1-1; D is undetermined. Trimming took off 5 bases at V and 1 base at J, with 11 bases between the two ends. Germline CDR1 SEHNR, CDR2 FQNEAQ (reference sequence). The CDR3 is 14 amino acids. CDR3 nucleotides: TGTGCCAGCAGCGGTCTTAGACAGAACACTGAAGCTTTCTTT. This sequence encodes CASSGLRQNTEAFF.

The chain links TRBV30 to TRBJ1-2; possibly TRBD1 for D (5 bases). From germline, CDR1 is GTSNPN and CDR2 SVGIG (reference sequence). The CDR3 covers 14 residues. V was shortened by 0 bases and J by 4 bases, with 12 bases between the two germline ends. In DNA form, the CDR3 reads TGTGCCTGGAGTGTAAAGGGGTATCTCTATGGCTACACCTTC. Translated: CAWSVKGYLYGYTF.

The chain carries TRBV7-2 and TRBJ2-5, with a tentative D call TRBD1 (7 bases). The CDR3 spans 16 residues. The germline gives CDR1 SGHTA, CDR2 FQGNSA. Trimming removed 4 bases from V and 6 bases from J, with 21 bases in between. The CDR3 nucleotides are TGTGCCAGCAGCTCCGCCGGGACAGAGGCGGGGAAGACCCAGTACTTC. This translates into CASSSAGTEAGKTQYF.

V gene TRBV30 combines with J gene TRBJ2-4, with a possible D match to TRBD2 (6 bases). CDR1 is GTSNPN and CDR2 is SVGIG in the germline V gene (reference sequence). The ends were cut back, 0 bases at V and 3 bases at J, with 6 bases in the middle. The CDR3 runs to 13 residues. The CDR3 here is CAWSVRGKNIQYF. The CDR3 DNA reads TGTGCCTGGAGTGTGCGGGGCAAAAACATTCAGTACTTC.

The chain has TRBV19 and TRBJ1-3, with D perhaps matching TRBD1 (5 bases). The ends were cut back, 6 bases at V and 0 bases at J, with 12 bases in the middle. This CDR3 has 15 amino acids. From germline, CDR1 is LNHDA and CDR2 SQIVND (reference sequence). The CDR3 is CASRRDGSSGNTIYF. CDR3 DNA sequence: TGTGCCAGTAGGCGGGACGGGAGCTCTGGAAACACCATATATTTT. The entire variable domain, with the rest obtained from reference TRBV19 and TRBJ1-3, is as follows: DGGITQSPKYLFRKEGQNVTLSCEQNLNHDAMYWYRQDPGQGLRLIYYSQIVNDFQKGDIAEGYSVSREKKESFPLTVTSAQKNPTAFYLCASRRDGSSGNTIYFGEGSWLTVV.

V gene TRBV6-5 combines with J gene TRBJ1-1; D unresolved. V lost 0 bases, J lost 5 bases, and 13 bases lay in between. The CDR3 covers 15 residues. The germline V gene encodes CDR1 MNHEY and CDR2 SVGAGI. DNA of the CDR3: TGTGCCAGCAGTTACTCCCGGGTAAGAAGGACTGAAGCTTTCTTT. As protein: CASSYSRVRRTEAFF.

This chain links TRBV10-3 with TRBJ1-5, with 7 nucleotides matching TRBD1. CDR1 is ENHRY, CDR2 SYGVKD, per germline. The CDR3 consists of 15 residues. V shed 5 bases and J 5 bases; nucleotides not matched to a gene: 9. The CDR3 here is CAISPRQGRDQPQHF. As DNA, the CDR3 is TGTGCCATCAGTCCGAGACAGGGCAGAGATCAGCCCCAGCATTTT.

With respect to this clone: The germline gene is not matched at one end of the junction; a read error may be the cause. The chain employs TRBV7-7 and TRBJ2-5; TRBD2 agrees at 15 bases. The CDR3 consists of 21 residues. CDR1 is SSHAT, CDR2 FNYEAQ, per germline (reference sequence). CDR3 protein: CASSREPPGLAGGRRQETQYF. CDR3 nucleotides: TGTGCTAGCAGCCGAGAACCTCCGGGACTAGCGGGAGGACGACGGCAAGAGACCCAGTACTTC.